This T cell receptor (beta chain) was sequenced in a study of shared clonotypes between healthy human individuals. Participating donors were healthy, HIV-negative adults free of recent acute infections or vaccinations. Deep was the level at which the assay was run. Original processing notes: For the immunoSEQ data, sequences were junction-only without quality scores, so filtering differed. Data came from immunoSEQ multiplex PCR; TCRdb stores just in-frame clones and leaves some out. The V and J calls and the clone size are those of that table, but D and trimming were determined from the DNA. The data contain a few hundred thousand clones, roughly 85% of them singletons. With 5 bases removed from V and 4 bases from J, the gap between germline ends came to 19 bases. Germline V lookup: CDR1 SGHNT, CDR2 YYREEE (reference sequence). CDR3 length: 16 residues.

This sequence was found in a woman in her thirties or forties in good health. Some clones in this sample may be carry-over from other donors' samples. The chain has TRBV5-4 and TRBJ1-3; D might be TRBD1 (5 bases). Material for sequencing was PBMCs. The CDR3 loop is CASSVGAGTTGNTIYF. The DNA of the CDR3 is TGTGCCAGCAGTGTGGGTGCAGGGACGACGGGAAACACCATATATTTT.